This entry lists 28 T cell receptor beta chains sequenced from one sample in a study of Ad26.COV2.S vaccination and SARS-CoV-2 variants. The protocol was immunoSEQ multiplex PCR, while the TCRdb copy is restricted to in-frame clones and leaves out a portion. The repertoire has approximately 460,000 clones, 89% of them found once; the top ten carry under 2%. Treatment noted: 15 to 20 received Ad26.COV2.S at low or high dose, single or two shots; about five received placebo; per-sample allocation not given. It was on day 63 after the first vaccine or placebo injection that samples were taken. Sequencing used peripheral blood, obtained in a trial of Ad26.COV2.S vaccine versus placebo. The source is a person aged 18-60 years who received the Ad26.COV2.S COVID-19 vaccine or a placebo.

The chain recombines TRBV27 with TRBJ2-7, with D possibly matching TRBD2 (6 bases). CDR1 and CDR2 from the germline V gene are MNHEY and SMNVEV (reference sequence). This CDR3 spans 15 amino acids. V was clipped by 5 bases and J by 4 bases, with 18 bases between them. CDR3 amino acids: CASSLQSGRPYEQYF. The CDR3 nucleotides read TGTGCCAGCAGTCTCCAGTCCGGGAGACCGTACGAGCAGTACTTC.

V is TRBV18 and J is TRBJ2-2; D may match TRBD1 or TRBD2 (5 bases each). V was clipped by 2 bases and J by 0 bases, with 10 bases between them. Germline lookup yields CDR1 KGHSH and CDR2 LQKENI. CDR3 size: 16 residues. This CDR3 is CASSPSGTANTGELFF. CDR3 coding DNA: TGTGCCAGCTCACCATCTGGGACCGCGAACACCGGGGAGCTGTTTTTT.

The J gene is TRBJ1-4, the V gene TRBV11-2; TRBD1 matches 7 bases. The CDR3 sequence is 17 residues long. The germline V gene has CDR1 SGHAT and CDR2 FQNNGV. V was pared by 6 bases and J by 4 bases, with 14 bases of the junction left unmatched. The CDR3 DNA sequence: TGTGCCAGCAGATACGGGAGGGGGCGGGCAATTAATGAAAAACTGTTTTTT. This sequence encodes CASRYGRGRAINEKLFF.

This clone was found once. The chain couples TRBV19 to TRBJ2-1, with TRBD2 matching 9 bases. V lost 7 bases to trimming and J lost 9 bases; unmatched junction nucleotides: 16. The germline CDR1 and CDR2 sequences are LNHDA and SQIVND (reference sequence). CDR3 length equals 16 residues. Here the CDR3 DNA reads TGTGCCAGTACTCGTGCGGGGGGGTCAAGGAGTGTTGAGCAGTTCTTC. Translated: CASTRAGGSRSVEQFF.

V and J are TRBV6-1 and TRBJ2-7; D not certain. The CDR3 length is 15 residues. Trimming removed 2 bases from V and 6 bases from J, with 17 bases in between. The germline CDR1 and CDR2 sequences are MNHNS and SASEGT. In nucleotides, the CDR3 is TGTGCCAGCAGTGAAAGAGGCAGTTACCAGCCCGAGCAGTACTTC. This codes for CASSERGSYQPEQYF.

V is TRBV6-5 and J is TRBJ1-1; perhaps TRBD1 as D (5 bases). Per the germline V gene, CDR1 is MNHEY and CDR2 is SVGAGI. Trimming pared 4 bases from V and 5 bases from J, leaving 14 bases between. This CDR3 spans 14 amino acids. As DNA, the CDR3 is TGTGCCAGCAGTTCCAAAGACAGAGCAACTGAAGCTTTCTTT. Amino acids: CASSSKDRATEAFF.

This chain uses TRBV29-1 with TRBJ2-6; D uncertain. The V end lost 4 bases, the J end lost 2 bases, and 12 bases lay between the germline ends. The CDR3 is made up of 15 amino acids. Germline lookup yields CDR1 SQVTM and CDR2 ANQGSEA. Here the CDR3 DNA reads TGCAGCGTTGCCGGCATCCAACCTGGGGCCAACGTCCTGACTTTC. Translating it yields CSVAGIQPGANVLTF.

The chain employs TRBV24-1 and TRBJ2-5, with D unresolved. The germline V and J ends were trimmed by 2 bases and 7 bases, with 16 bases remaining between them. In germline, CDR1 is KGHDR, CDR2 SFDVKD. This CDR3 contains 15 residues. The DNA of the CDR3 is TGTGCCACCAGTGATTCGGGCAGGCCCCCCTGGACCCAGTACTTC. It is translated as CATSDSGRPPWTQYF.

This clone has just one count. This chain connects TRBV30 to TRBJ2-7, with D perhaps matching TRBD2 (7 bases). This CDR3 has 15 amino acids. Germline V gene sequence: CDR1 GTSNPN, CDR2 SVGIG (reference sequence). V lost 0 bases and J 5 bases, leaving 17 bases between the germline ends. The CDR3 DNA sequence: TGTGCCTGGAGTGTACTTGGGGGGGCGCGAGACGAGCAGTACTTC. Translated, it gives CAWSVLGGARDEQYF.

This chain links TRBV18 with TRBJ1-5; D is perhaps TRBD1 (6 bases). Deletions cut 5 bases from V and 5 bases from J, with 10 bases between. The CDR3 extends over 13 amino acids. Per germline, CDR1 KGHSH and CDR2 LQKENI. CDR3 in DNA: TGTGCCAGCTCATTGGGGGCGGATCAGCCCCAGCATTTT. Amino acid sequence: CASSLGADQPQHF.

V and J are TRBV5-4 and TRBJ2-5; TRBD1 aligns across 8 bases. CDR1 SGHNT and CDR2 YYREEE come from the germline V gene (reference sequence). J gave up 5 bases and V 4 bases, and 10 bases lay outside the gene matches. This CDR3 is 15 amino acids long. CDR3 sequence: CASSIGTGERETQYF. CDR3 bases: TGTGCCAGCAGCATCGGGACAGGCGAACGGGAGACCCAGTACTTC. Based on the CDR3 plus reference TRBV5-4 and TRBJ2-5, the full variable domain is ETGVTQSPTHLIKTRGQQVTLRCSSQSGHNTVSWYQQALGQGPQFIFQYYREEENGRGNFPPRFSGLQFPNYSSELNVNALELDDSALYLCASSIGTGERETQYFGPGTRLLVL.

The chain has TRBV3-1 (or the pseudogene TRBV3-2) and TRBJ2-4, with TRBD1 identical over 10 bases. Germline V CDR1 and CDR2: LGHDT, YNNKEL (reference sequence). V lost 3 bases, J lost 3 bases, and 5 bases stayed unmatched. The length of the CDR3 is 16 residues. In nucleotides, the CDR3 is TGTGCCAGCAGCCACAGATGGACAGGGGGCAAAAACATTCAGTACTTC. This sequence encodes CASSHRWTGGKNIQYF.

CDR3 region: CASSLGQGRNTIYF. CDR3 bases: TGTGCCAGCAGCCTGGGACAGGGTAGAAACACCATATATTTT. The V and J genes are TRBV7-2 and TRBJ1-3, with 9 bases identical to TRBD1. Looked up from germline, CDR1 is SGHTA and CDR2 is FQGNSA. Trimming took 5 bases from V and 5 from J; bases not matched to a gene: 4. CDR3 length: 14 amino acids.

A single count supports this clone. This chain uses TRBV9 with TRBJ2-2; no clear D gene. V was cut by 3 bases and J by 0 bases, with 9 bases left in between. Germline V CDR1 and CDR2: SGDLS, YYNGEE. The CDR3 has 15 residues. The CDR3 region is CASSAHGANTGELFF. The CDR3 DNA reads TGTGCCAGCAGCGCCCACGGAGCGAACACCGGGGAGCTGTTTTTT.

CDR3 protein: CASSLVPRQGAYEQYF. CDR3 nucleotides: TGTGCCAGCAGCTTGGTCCCCCGACAGGGGGCTTACGAGCAGTACTTC. V and J are TRBV5-4 and TRBJ2-7; 10 bases align to TRBD1. Germline V lookup: CDR1 SGHNT, CDR2 YYREEE (reference sequence). The V and J ends lost 0 bases and 4 bases, in that order; junction bases with no gene match: 7. There are 16 residues in the CDR3.

The chain uses TRBV18 and TRBJ1-1; D gene uncertain. V lost 3 bases and J lost 1, with 6 bases in between. The CDR3 runs to 13 residues. Germline-derived CDR1 and CDR2 are KGHSH and LQKENI. The CDR3 here is CASSPNENTEAFF. The CDR3 DNA reads TGTGCCAGCTCACCGAATGAGAACACTGAAGCTTTCTTT.

The chain employs TRBV28 and TRBJ2-1; TRBD2 agrees at 12 bases. J lost 4 bases, V lost 5 bases, and 9 bases had no gene match. CDR1 MDHEN and CDR2 SYDVKM come from the germline V gene. This CDR3 contains 17 residues. This chain's CDR3 is CASSPRLAGVRYNEQFF. CDR3 nucleotide sequence: TGTGCCAGCAGTCCGCGACTAGCGGGAGTCAGGTACAATGAGCAGTTCTTC.

This rearrangement joins TRBV11-2 to TRBJ1-1; D gene uncertain. CDR1 SGHAT and CDR2 FQNNGV come from the germline V gene. This CDR3 has 13 amino acids. Trimming left V 3 bases short and J 1 base short, with 6 bases between. In DNA form, the CDR3 reads TGTGCCAGCAGCTTGACGGGGAACACTGAAGCTTTCTTT. Encoded protein: CASSLTGNTEAFF.

The rearrangement links TRBV29-1 to TRBJ2-7, with no clear D. CDR1 SQVTM and CDR2 ANQGSEA come from the germline V gene. V gave up 4 bases and J gave up 7 bases, with 11 bases separating them. There are 11 residues in the CDR3. In DNA, the CDR3 is TGCAGCGTTGTTGGCGGAATAGAGCAGTACTTC. Translated: CSVVGGIEQYF.

The chain couples TRBV5-1 to TRBJ1-2; maybe TRBD1 (5 bases). The CDR3 loop spans 14 amino acids. The V end lost 1 base, the J end lost 8 bases, and 15 bases lay between the germline ends. Germline loops: CDR1 SGHRS, CDR2 YFSETQ. CDR3 DNA sequence: TGCGCCAGCAGCTTGCGGGGGGATCCGCGAGGCTACACCTTC. The encoded protein is CASSLRGDPRGYTF.

The rearrangement joins TRBV7-8 to TRBJ1-6; 9 bases map to TRBD1. The J segment lost 7 bases and the V segment lost 2 bases, leaving 3 bases of the junction unmatched. Germline V gives CDR1 SGHVS, CDR2 FQNEAQ. The CDR3 is made up of 15 amino acids. The CDR3 sequence is CASSLPGQGNSPLHF. For the CDR3, the DNA is TGTGCCAGCAGCTTACCGGGACAGGGAAATTCACCCCTCCACTTT.

This chain links TRBV5-4 with TRBJ2-7, with 11 nucleotides matching TRBD1. Per germline, CDR1 SGHNT and CDR2 YYREEE (reference sequence). V gave up 5 bases and J gave up 7 bases; unmatched junction bases: 5. The length of the CDR3 is 13 residues. This CDR3 reads CASRRDRGGEQYF. The DNA for the CDR3 is TGTGCCAGCAGAAGGGACAGGGGGGGGGAGCAGTACTTC. Complete variable domain (other parts from reference TRBV5-4 and TRBJ2-7): ETGVTQSPTHLIKTRGQQVTLRCSSQSGHNTVSWYQQALGQGPQFIFQYYREEENGRGNFPPRFSGLQFPNYSSELNVNALELDDSALYLCASRRDRGGEQYFGPGTRLTVT.

This rearrangement joins TRBV7-6 to TRBJ2-7; D possibly corresponds to TRBD1 (6 bases). CDR1 SGHVS and CDR2 FNYEAQ come from the germline V gene. Trimming pared 1 base from V and 3 bases from J, leaving 16 bases between. CDR3 length: 16 residues. The CDR3 DNA is TGTGCCAGCAGCTTAGTTTGGGACAACCCTGACTACGAGCAGTACTTC. Amino acids: CASSLVWDNPDYEQYF.

The rearrangement uses TRBV28 and TRBJ2-2, with a possible D match to TRBD2 (6 bases). Germline V gives CDR1 MDHEN, CDR2 SYDVKM. This CDR3 region has 18 residues. V was shortened by 4 bases and J by 5 bases, with 23 bases between the two germline ends. The CDR3 DNA sequence: TGTGCCAGCAGTTCCCGAACCGGGACTCCCTCGGGGACCGGGGAGCTGTTTTTT. As protein: CASSSRTGTPSGTGELFF.

This clone was counted only a few times. The chain combines TRBV4-2 with TRBJ2-3; D is unclear. Germline loops: CDR1 LGHNA, CDR2 YNFKEQ. The CDR3 extends over 13 amino acids. Trimming stripped 0 bases from V and 3 bases from J, with 4 bases between. The CDR3 sequence: CASSQDGTDTQYF. CDR3 nucleotides: TGTGCCAGCAGCCAAGATGGTACAGATACGCAGTATTTT.

This clone was counted once. DNA of the CDR3: TGTGCCATCAGTAGCCCGGGGGCAGGCAATCAGCCCCAGCATTTT. Protein product: CAISSPGAGNQPQHF. This rearrangement joins TRBV10-3 to TRBJ1-5; maybe TRBD1 (6 bases). From germline, CDR1 is ENHRY and CDR2 SYGVKD. The CDR3 spans 15 residues. Trimming stripped 5 bases from V and 2 bases from J, with 13 bases between.

The chain combines TRBV15 with TRBJ1-5, with 8 bases lining up with TRBD1. Germline lookup yields CDR1 LNHNV and CDR2 YYDKDF (reference sequence). V was clipped by 5 bases and J by 0 bases; unmatched bases: 6. The CDR3 runs 16 residues. The CDR3 loop is CATSARQGYSNQPQHF. In DNA, the CDR3 is TGTGCCACCAGCGCTAGACAGGGGTATAGCAATCAGCCCCAGCATTTT. Variable domain in full (rest from reference TRBV15 and TRBJ1-5): DAMVIQNPRYQVTQFGKPVTLSCSQTLNHNVMYWYQQKSSQAPKLLFHYYDKDFNNEADTPDNFQSRRPNTSFCFLDIRSPGLGDTAMYLCATSARQGYSNQPQHFGDGTRLSIL.

Worth noting for this clone: At the DNA level, this CDR3 is encoded by other sequences in the same sample as well. The chain's CDR3 is CASSAGWGTDTQYF. The CDR3 coding sequence is TGTGCCAGCAGCGCAGGGTGGGGCACAGATACGCAGTATTTT. The chain is built from TRBV9 and TRBJ2-3; weak D call: TRBD1 (5 bases). The CDR3 has 14 amino acids. V lost 3 bases and J 1 base, leaving 9 bases between the germline ends. Germline CDR1 SGDLS, CDR2 YYNGEE. Full variable domain (remainder filled in from reference TRBV9 and TRBJ2-3): DSGVTQTPKHLITATGQRVTLRCSPRSGDLSVYWYQQSLDQGLQFLIQYYNGEERAKGNILERFSAQQFPDLHSELNLSSLELGDSALYFCASSAGWGTDTQYFGPGTRLTVL.